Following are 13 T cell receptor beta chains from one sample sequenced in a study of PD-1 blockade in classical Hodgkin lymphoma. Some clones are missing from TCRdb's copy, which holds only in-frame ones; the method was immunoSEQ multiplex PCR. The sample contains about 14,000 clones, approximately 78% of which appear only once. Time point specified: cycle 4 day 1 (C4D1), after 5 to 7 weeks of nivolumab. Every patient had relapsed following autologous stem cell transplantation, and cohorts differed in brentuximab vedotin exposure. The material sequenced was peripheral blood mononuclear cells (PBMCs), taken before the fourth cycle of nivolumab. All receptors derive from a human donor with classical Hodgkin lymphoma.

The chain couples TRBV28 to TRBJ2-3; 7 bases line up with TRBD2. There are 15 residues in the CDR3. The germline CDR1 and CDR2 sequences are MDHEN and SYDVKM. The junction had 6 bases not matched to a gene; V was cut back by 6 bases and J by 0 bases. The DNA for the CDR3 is TGTGCCAGCAGCATGAGCGGGGTTAGCACAGATACGCAGTATTTT. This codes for CASSMSGVSTDTQYF.

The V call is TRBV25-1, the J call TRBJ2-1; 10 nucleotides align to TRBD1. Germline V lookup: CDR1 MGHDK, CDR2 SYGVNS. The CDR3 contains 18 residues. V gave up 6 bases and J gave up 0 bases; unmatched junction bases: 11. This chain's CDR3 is CASRGSGQGRSSYNEQFF. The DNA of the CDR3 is TGTGCCAGCAGGGGGTCGGGACAGGGGCGAAGCTCCTACAATGAGCAGTTCTTC.

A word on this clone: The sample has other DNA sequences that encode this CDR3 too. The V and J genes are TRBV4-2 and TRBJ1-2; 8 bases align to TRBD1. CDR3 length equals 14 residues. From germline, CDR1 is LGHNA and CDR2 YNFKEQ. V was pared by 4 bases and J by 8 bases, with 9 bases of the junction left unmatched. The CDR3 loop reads CASSRLDRENGYTF. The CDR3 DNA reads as TGTGCCAGCAGCCGACTGGACAGGGAAAACGGCTACACCTTC.

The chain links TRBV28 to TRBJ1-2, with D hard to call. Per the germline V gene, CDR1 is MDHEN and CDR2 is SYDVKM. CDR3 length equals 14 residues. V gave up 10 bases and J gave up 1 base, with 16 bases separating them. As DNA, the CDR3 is TGTGCCACCAATTCGATGGCTGATAACTATGGCTACACCTTC. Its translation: CATNSMADNYGYTF.

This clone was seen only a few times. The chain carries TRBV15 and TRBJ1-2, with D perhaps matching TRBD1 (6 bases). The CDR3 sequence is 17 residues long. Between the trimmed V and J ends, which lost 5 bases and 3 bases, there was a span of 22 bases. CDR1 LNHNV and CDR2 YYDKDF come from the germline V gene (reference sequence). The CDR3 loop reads CATSSGSWGRSDYGYTF. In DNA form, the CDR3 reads TGTGCCACCAGCTCCGGGAGCTGGGGGCGGTCGGACTATGGCTACACCTTC.

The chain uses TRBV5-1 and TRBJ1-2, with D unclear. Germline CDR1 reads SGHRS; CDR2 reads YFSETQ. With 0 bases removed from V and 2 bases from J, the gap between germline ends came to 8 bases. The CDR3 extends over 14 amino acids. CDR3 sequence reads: CASSLERSNYGYTF. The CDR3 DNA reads TGCGCCAGCAGCTTGGAGAGGTCCAACTATGGCTACACCTTC.

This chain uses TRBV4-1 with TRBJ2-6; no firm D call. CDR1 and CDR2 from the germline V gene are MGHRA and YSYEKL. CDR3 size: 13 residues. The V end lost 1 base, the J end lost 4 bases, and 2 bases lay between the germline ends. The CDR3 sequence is CASSQAGANVLTF. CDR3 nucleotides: TGCGCCAGCAGCCAAGCCGGGGCCAACGTCCTGACTTTC.

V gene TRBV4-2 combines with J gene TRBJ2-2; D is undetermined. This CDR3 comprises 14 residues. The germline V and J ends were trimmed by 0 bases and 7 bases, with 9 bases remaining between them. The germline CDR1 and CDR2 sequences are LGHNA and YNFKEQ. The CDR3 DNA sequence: TGTGCCAGCAGCCAAGATCTGACTGGCGGGGAGCTGTTTTTT. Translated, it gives CASSQDLTGGELFF.

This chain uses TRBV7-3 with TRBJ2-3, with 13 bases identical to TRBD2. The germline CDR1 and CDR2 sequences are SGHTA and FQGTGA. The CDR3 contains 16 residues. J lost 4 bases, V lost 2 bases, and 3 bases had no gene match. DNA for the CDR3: TGTGCCAGCAGCTTAGGACTAGCGGGGGTCGCAGATACGCAGTATTTT. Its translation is CASSLGLAGVADTQYF. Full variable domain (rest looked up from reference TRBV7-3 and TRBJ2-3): GAGVSQTPSNKVTEKGKYVELRCDPISGHTALYWYRQSLGQGPEFLIYFQGTGAADDSGLPNDRFFAVRPEGSVSTLKIQRTERGDSAVYLCASSLGLAGVADTQYFGPGTRLTVL.

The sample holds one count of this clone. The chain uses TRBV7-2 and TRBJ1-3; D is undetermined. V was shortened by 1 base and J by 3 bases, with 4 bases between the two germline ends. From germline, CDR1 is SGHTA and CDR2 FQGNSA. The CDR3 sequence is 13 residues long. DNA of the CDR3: TGTGCCAGCAGCTTAGTTCTTGGAAACACCATATATTTT. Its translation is CASSLVLGNTIYF.

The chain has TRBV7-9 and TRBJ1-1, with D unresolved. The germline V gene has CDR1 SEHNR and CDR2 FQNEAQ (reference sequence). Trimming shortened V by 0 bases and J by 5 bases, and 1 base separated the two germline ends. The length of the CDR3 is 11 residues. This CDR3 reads CASSLATEAFF. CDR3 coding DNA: TGTGCCAGCAGCTTAGCGACTGAAGCTTTCTTT.

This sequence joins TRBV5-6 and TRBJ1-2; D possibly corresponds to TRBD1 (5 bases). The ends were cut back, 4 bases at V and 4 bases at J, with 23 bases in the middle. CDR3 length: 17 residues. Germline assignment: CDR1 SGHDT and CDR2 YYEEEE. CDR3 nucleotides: TGTGCCAGCAGCCCCGAGGTTGAGGGGCTGGGATCCTATGGCTACACCTTC. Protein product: CASSPEVEGLGSYGYTF.

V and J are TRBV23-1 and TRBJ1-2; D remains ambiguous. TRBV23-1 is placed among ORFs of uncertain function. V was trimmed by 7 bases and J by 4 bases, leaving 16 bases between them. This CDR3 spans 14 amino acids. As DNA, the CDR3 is TGCGCCAGCACGGCTGCGGGCGCCGGCTATGGCTACACCTTC. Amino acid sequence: CASTAAGAGYGYTF.